The 13 T cell receptor beta chains below come from one sample, sequenced in a study of shared clonotypes between healthy human individuals (dated by TCRdb to 2018 to 2020). The method was the immunoSEQ multiplex PCR assay. In TCRdb, the immuneACCESS table is reduced to in-frame sequences with V and J assigned. These tables do not hold every clone; where another copy was compared, an unresolved V gene accounts for under half, and the others remain unexplained. For this sample the table gives more than 2 million clones, of which roughly 94% were detected only once. The ten largest clonotypes hold 0.1% to 0.15% of the sample. The sample was naive CD4+ T cells sorted from blood. Read against the paper, the sample's cell subset or site label means: CD45RA+ positively selected. The receptor source for this set is a man younger than 35 in good health.

This chain links TRBV7-2 with TRBJ2-7; 8 nucleotides agree with TRBD1. The CDR3 spans 14 residues. In germline, CDR1 is SGHTA, CDR2 FQGNSA. The V gene end was trimmed by 8 bases and the J gene end by 1 base; junction bases not matched to a gene: 7. The DNA for the CDR3 is TGTGCCAGCCCAACGGACAGGGTTTCCTACGAGCAGTACTTC. It yields the protein CASPTDRVSYEQYF. Using reference TRBV7-2 and TRBJ2-7 for the parts outside the CDR3, the full variable domain is GAGVSQSPSNKVTEKGKDVELRCDPISGHTALYWYRQSLGQGLEFLIYFQGNSAPDKSGLPSDRFSAERTGGSVSTLTIQRTQQEDSAVYLCASPTDRVSYEQYFGPGTRLTVT.

This rearrangement joins TRBV29-1 to TRBJ2-1, with 8 bases identical to TRBD1. The germline V gene encodes CDR1 SQVTM and CDR2 ANQGSEA. CDR3 size: 14 residues. After removal of 6 bases from V and 0 bases from J, the junction contained 4 bases not matched to a gene. CDR3 nucleotides: TGCAGCGTCGGACAGGGTCTCTCCTACAATGAGCAGTTCTTC. Translated, it gives CSVGQGLSYNEQFF.

The CDR3 nucleotides read TGTGCCAGCAGCGCGGGGGGAGGCACCTACGAGCAGTACTTC. This gives the protein CASSAGGGTYEQYF. The chain has TRBV5-4 and TRBJ2-7; 8 nucleotides align to TRBD2. Germline CDR1 and CDR2: SGHNT and YYREEE (reference sequence). The CDR3 contains 14 residues. V lost 4 bases to trimming and J lost 2 bases; unmatched junction nucleotides: 5.

Points on this clone: Different DNA sequences within this sample yield the same CDR3. This rearrangement joins TRBV6-5 to TRBJ2-1; the D gene is possibly TRBD2 (6 bases). The CDR3 is 12 residues long. Trimming cost V 2 bases and J 7 bases, with 6 bases left between them. Germline V CDR1 and CDR2: MNHEY, SVGAGI. In DNA, the CDR3 is TGTGCCAGCAGTTACGGGGGGAATGAGCAGTTCTTC. This codes for CASSYGGNEQFF.

The chain has TRBV6-5 and TRBJ2-7; 9 bases map to TRBD2. With 1 base clipped from V and 0 bases from J, the junction kept 4 bases outside the gene matches. CDR3 length: 16 amino acids. Germline V gives CDR1 MNHEY, CDR2 SVGAGI. CDR3 coding DNA: TGTGCCAGCAGTTACTTCGGACTAGCGCTCTCCTACGAGCAGTACTTC. Its translation: CASSYFGLALSYEQYF.

The gene calls are TRBV30 and TRBJ1-5, with 10 bases identical to TRBD1. V gave up 3 bases and J gave up 7 bases; unmatched junction bases: 9. The V gene's germline CDR1 is GTSNPN and CDR2 SVGIG (reference sequence). The CDR3 runs 15 residues. CDR3: CAWRGRQGAWQPQHF. CDR3 coding DNA: TGTGCCTGGAGGGGCCGACAGGGGGCATGGCAGCCCCAGCATTTT.

The genes are TRBV30 and TRBJ2-5; TRBD2 matches 8 bases. Germline lookup yields CDR1 GTSNPN and CDR2 SVGIG (reference sequence). CDR3 length: 13 amino acids. The junction had 5 bases not matched to a gene; V was cut back by 4 bases and J by 4 bases. CDR3 sequence: CAWTALAGETQYF. The CDR3 DNA reads as TGTGCCTGGACCGCCCTAGCGGGAGAGACCCAGTACTTC.

In the case of this clone: Other DNA sequences in the sample encode the same CDR3. The J gene is TRBJ2-7, the V gene TRBV6-1; D may correspond to TRBD1 or TRBD2 (5 bases each). The CDR3 covers 13 residues. V was cut by 5 bases and J by 0 bases, with 8 bases left in between. The V gene's germline CDR1 is MNHNS and CDR2 SASEGT. The CDR3 sequence is CASSSGTSYEQYF. Here the CDR3 DNA reads TGTGCCAGCAGTTCCGGGACCTCCTACGAGCAGTACTTC.

This chain connects TRBV2 to TRBJ1-5, with D possibly matching TRBD1 (5 bases). Trimming removed 7 bases from V and 7 bases from J, with 20 bases in between. Germline CDR1 and CDR2: SNHLY and FYNNEI. The CDR3 has 15 residues. CDR3 sequence: CASKMTGPGGQPQHF. CDR3 sequence (DNA): TGTGCCAGCAAAATGACCGGGCCCGGGGGACAGCCCCAGCATTTT.

The chain carries TRBV7-3 and TRBJ1-6; 9 bases map to TRBD1. The CDR3 runs to 15 residues. V gave up 1 base and J gave up 10 bases; unmatched junction bases: 5. Germline CDR1 SGHTA, CDR2 FQGTGA. CDR3 residues: CASSLNGQGTSPLHF. The CDR3 DNA reads TGTGCCAGCAGCTTAAATGGACAGGGGACGTCACCCCTCCACTTT.

Turning to this clone: The sample holds other DNA sequences that translate to the same CDR3. The genes are TRBV18 and TRBJ2-7; D is perhaps TRBD2 (6 bases). The CDR3 runs to 14 residues. Trimming shortened V by 6 bases and J by 4 bases, and 16 bases separated the two germline ends. Per the germline V gene, CDR1 is KGHSH and CDR2 is LQKENI. The CDR3 reads CASSPPGLAYEQYF. In DNA form, the CDR3 reads TGTGCCAGCTCGCCCCCGGGACTCGCATACGAGCAGTACTTC.

The chain links TRBV6-6 to TRBJ2-7; 7 positions match TRBD2. The V and J ends lost 7 bases and 1 base, in that order; junction bases with no gene match: 10. This CDR3 has 15 amino acids. Germline assignment: CDR1 MNHNY and CDR2 SVGAGI (reference sequence). The CDR3 here is CASKTGRAGSYEQYF. CDR3 nucleotides: TGTGCCAGCAAAACCGGACGAGCGGGGTCCTACGAGCAGTACTTC.

The chain couples TRBV7-2 to TRBJ1-1; D remains unclear. Trimming took off 7 bases at V and 0 bases at J, with 18 bases between the two ends. The CDR3 sequence is 16 residues long. CDR1 and CDR2 (germline): SGHTA, FQGNSA. The DNA for the CDR3 is TGTGCCAGCACCCTTGGGCCTAGAAACATGAACACTGAAGCTTTCTTT. Translation gives CASTLGPRNMNTEAFF.